These 32 T cell receptor beta chains were sequenced from one sample in a study of T cell responses to AZD1222 COVID-19 vaccine. The protocol was immunoSEQ multiplex PCR, while the TCRdb copy is restricted to in-frame clones and leaves out a portion. The sample yields about 150,000 clones, approximately 89% seen once. The material sequenced was peripheral blood, taken on day 0 of AZD1222 vaccination. The receptors stem from an adult in good health.

The J gene is TRBJ2-5, the V gene TRBV7-3, with TRBD1 identical over 7 bases. Germline CDR1 reads SGHTA; CDR2 reads FQGTGA. Germline trimming cut 0 bases from V and 5 bases from J; bases unmatched to any gene: 3. This CDR3 has 14 amino acids. CDR3 in DNA: TGTGCCAGCAGCTTAACAGGGGGCGGGGAGACCCAGTACTTC. This encodes CASSLTGGGETQYF.

The chain is built from TRBV7-2 and TRBJ1-1; 8 bases agree with TRBD1. The germline gives CDR1 SGHTA, CDR2 FQGNSA. The CDR3 has 17 residues. J lost 0 bases, V lost 3 bases, and 9 bases had no gene match. The CDR3 protein is CASSLAGGVGVNTEAFF. The CDR3 nucleotides read TGTGCCAGCAGCTTGGCAGGGGGCGTTGGGGTGAACACTGAAGCTTTCTTT.

The chain carries TRBV3-1 (or the pseudogene TRBV3-2) and TRBJ2-3; D is unresolved. The CDR3 covers 15 residues. CDR1 and CDR2 from the germline V gene are LGHDT and YNNKEL (reference sequence). V lost 0 bases and J 1 base, leaving 8 bases between the germline ends. The DNA of the CDR3 is TGTGCCAGCAGCCAAGATCCTACAGGCACAGATACGCAGTATTTT. Translated, it gives CASSQDPTGTDTQYF.

This chain joins TRBV5-1 and TRBJ1-6, with 12 bases identical to TRBD1. This CDR3 has 17 residues. Germline CDR1 is SGHRS and CDR2 is YFSETQ. The junction had 9 bases not matched to a gene; V was cut back by 2 bases and J by 9 bases. The CDR3 protein is CASSLRPGQGAGSPLHF. The CDR3 nucleotides are TGCGCCAGCAGCTTACGGCCGGGACAGGGGGCCGGTTCACCCCTCCACTTT.

The V and J genes are TRBV4-3 and TRBJ2-3; no clear D gene. V was trimmed by 1 base and J by 3 bases, leaving 14 bases between them. CDR1 and CDR2 from the germline V gene are LGHNA and YSLEER. The CDR3 loop spans 16 amino acids. This chain's CDR3 is CASSQATPMLTDTQYF. The CDR3 DNA sequence: TGCGCCAGCAGCCAAGCCACCCCGATGTTAACAGATACGCAGTATTTT.

This chain connects TRBV27 to TRBJ1-3, with D possibly TRBD1 on 6 matching bases. The germline V gene has CDR1 MNHEY and CDR2 SMNVEV (reference sequence). V shed 3 bases and J shed 3 bases, with 15 bases lying between them. The CDR3 has 16 amino acids. CDR3 loop: CASSFTPTGFGNTIYF. Here the CDR3 DNA reads TGTGCCAGCAGTTTTACCCCTACAGGGTTTGGAAACACCATATATTTT.

This sequence joins TRBV14 and TRBJ1-1; a weak D match, TRBD1 (6 bases). Germline V lookup: CDR1 SGHDN, CDR2 FVKESK. The CDR3 is 13 amino acids. V lost 7 bases and J 1 base, leaving 10 bases between the germline ends. CDR3 in amino acids: CASTRGQNTEAFF. CDR3 nucleotides: TGTGCCAGCACCAGGGGACAGAACACTGAAGCTTTCTTT.

In this sample, this clone turned up once. The V gene is TRBV29-1, the J gene TRBJ1-2; 7 bases are shared with TRBD1. The CDR3 totals 12 residues. The germline V gene has CDR1 SQVTM and CDR2 ANQGSEA. Trimming at V came to 4 bases and at J to 6 bases, leaving 5 bases not matched to a gene. CDR3 protein: CSVGGQPNGYTF. CDR3 coding DNA: TGCAGCGTTGGGGGACAGCCAAATGGCTACACCTTC.

V is TRBV5-1 and J is TRBJ2-7; D may match TRBD1 or TRBD2 (5 bases each). The CDR3 sequence is 15 residues long. Germline values: CDR1 SGHRS, CDR2 YFSETQ. The V end lost 4 bases, the J end lost 2 bases, and 16 bases lay between the germline ends. CDR3 coding DNA: TGCGCCAGCAGCCGCGAGTCCCTGGGGGCCTACGAGCAGTACTTC. Its translation is CASSRESLGAYEQYF.

This chain joins TRBV7-3 and TRBJ2-3; no definite D call. From germline, CDR1 is SGHTA and CDR2 FQGTGA. Trimming removed 4 bases at V and 5 bases at J, with 10 bases between. The CDR3 is 13 residues long. CDR3 in DNA: TGTGCCAGCAGCTCAGCTAGGTTAGATACGCAGTATTTT. This translates into CASSSARLDTQYF.

This clone was seen once. V gene TRBV7-6 combines with J gene TRBJ2-3; 8 nucleotides line up with TRBD2. V lost 4 bases to trimming and J lost 0 bases; unmatched junction nucleotides: 9. This CDR3 is built from 17 residues. CDR1 is SGHVS, CDR2 FNYEAQ, per germline. The CDR3 loop reads CASSSPRAGASTDTQYF. Here the CDR3 DNA reads TGTGCCAGCAGCTCCCCTAGAGCGGGAGCTAGCACAGATACGCAGTATTTT.

The chain links TRBV23-1 to TRBJ2-3; no firm D call. TRBV23-1 is sorted into the ORF group, with uncertain function. This CDR3 spans 14 amino acids. The V gene lost 0 bases and the J gene lost 4 bases, with 8 bases spanning the gap. The CDR3 here is CASSQSHPPDTQYF. The CDR3 bases are TGCGCCAGCAGTCAATCCCACCCTCCAGATACGCAGTATTTT.

The CDR3 bases are TGTGCCAGCAGCTTGTTAGGAAACTCCTACGAGCAGTACTTC. Translated, it gives CASSLLGNSYEQYF. The rearrangement links TRBV5-4 to TRBJ2-7, with D hard to call. The germline V and J ends were trimmed by 1 base and 0 bases, with 8 bases remaining between them. Germline lookup yields CDR1 SGHNT and CDR2 YYREEE (reference sequence). This CDR3 comprises 14 residues.

J is TRBJ1-2 and V is TRBV30; D is undetermined. CDR1 GTSNPN and CDR2 SVGIG come from the germline V gene (reference sequence). V shed 2 bases and J shed 6 bases, with 16 bases lying between them. The CDR3 loop spans 14 amino acids. The CDR3 DNA reads TGTGCCTGGAGTAGGCTGGGCAAAAGGAATGGCTACACCTTC. Its translation: CAWSRLGKRNGYTF.

This clone appeared a single time. This sequence joins TRBV7-9 and TRBJ1-4; perhaps TRBD1 as D (5 bases). Germline loops: CDR1 SEHNR, CDR2 FQNEAQ (reference sequence). This CDR3 comprises 14 residues. V lost 5 bases to trimming and J lost 6 bases, with 13 bases between them. Here the CDR3 DNA reads TGTGCCAGCAGCCCGAGCAGGGAAGATGAAAAACTGTTTTTT. It yields the protein CASSPSREDEKLFF.

The rearrangement joins TRBV2 to TRBJ2-1; D is possibly TRBD2 (6 bases). Trimming stripped 5 bases from V and 4 bases from J, with 15 bases between. Germline V lookup: CDR1 SNHLY, CDR2 FYNNEI. CDR3 length equals 15 residues. CDR3 nucleotides: TGTGCCAGCAGTCCTAGCGAGGGGATGTACAATGAGCAGTTCTTC. This encodes CASSPSEGMYNEQFF.

The V gene is TRBV6-5, the J gene TRBJ1-6; 7 bases match TRBD1. The CDR3 runs 15 residues. V dropped 2 bases and J dropped 10; count of bases not matched to a gene: 8. Germline V gene lookup returns CDR1 MNHEY and CDR2 SVGAGI. This CDR3 reads CASSYRQGLQSPLHF. As DNA, the CDR3 is TGTGCCAGCAGTTACAGACAGGGTTTGCAATCACCCCTCCACTTT.

The CDR3 region is CASIPGTPGSQPQHF. In DNA, the CDR3 is TGTGCCAGTATCCCCGGGACCCCCGGAAGTCAGCCCCAGCATTTT. The chain employs TRBV19 and TRBJ1-5, with D possibly TRBD1 on 5 matching bases. V lost 7 bases and J 6 bases, leaving 19 bases between the germline ends. The CDR3 length is 15 residues. Per germline, CDR1 LNHDA and CDR2 SQIVND (reference sequence).

Only a few counts were recorded for this clone. The chain employs TRBV27 and TRBJ2-5, with TRBD2 matching over 14 bases. The V gene's germline CDR1 is MNHEY and CDR2 SMNVEV (reference sequence). The CDR3 sequence is 17 residues long. Germline trimming cut 3 bases from V and 5 bases from J; bases unmatched to any gene: 8. The chain's CDR3 is CASSFQPGLAGAETQYF. CDR3 sequence (DNA): TGTGCCAGCAGTTTCCAACCGGGACTAGCGGGAGCGGAGACCCAGTACTTC.

The rearrangement links TRBV29-1 to TRBJ1-1, with D possibly matching TRBD1 (5 bases). Per the germline V gene, CDR1 is SQVTM and CDR2 is ANQGSEA. The CDR3 totals 13 residues. V was trimmed by 7 bases and J by 0 bases, leaving 12 bases between them. The chain's CDR3 is CSAQGGMNTEAFF. The CDR3 DNA is TGCAGCGCCCAGGGAGGGATGAACACTGAAGCTTTCTTT.

The chain combines TRBV10-3 with TRBJ2-3; tentatively, D is TRBD2 (6 bases). The CDR3 spans 13 residues. V was trimmed by 6 bases and J by 10 bases, leaving 17 bases between them. Germline values: CDR1 ENHRY, CDR2 SYGVKD. As DNA, the CDR3 is TGTGCCATCAGCTGGGAGGAGGAGAGGGCGCAGTATTTT. Protein product: CAISWEEERAQYF.

This clone came up a few times. The V call is TRBV15, the J call TRBJ2-1; weak D call: TRBD1 (5 bases). The CDR3 runs to 15 residues. The V end was cut by 3 bases, the J end by 8 bases, with 17 bases between. Germline V gene lookup returns CDR1 LNHNV and CDR2 YYDKDF (reference sequence). CDR3 residues: CATSSYVTGSDEQFF. CDR3 bases: TGTGCCACCAGCAGTTATGTTACAGGTTCAGATGAGCAGTTCTTC.

The count of this clone is one. The chain carries TRBV27 and TRBJ2-1; 7 bases match TRBD2. The CDR3 length is 15 residues. V shed 3 bases and J 10 bases; nucleotides not matched to a gene: 12. From germline, CDR1 is MNHEY and CDR2 SMNVEV (reference sequence). In nucleotides, the CDR3 is TGTGCCAGCAGTTTGGAGACTAGCCGGAGCTCGGAGCAGTTCTTC. Translated, it gives CASSLETSRSSEQFF.

The rearrangement links TRBV7-8 to TRBJ1-2; D perhaps matches TRBD1 (6 bases). Trimming took off 4 bases at V and 1 base at J, with 10 bases between the two ends. CDR1 and CDR2 (germline): SGHVS, FQNEAQ. The CDR3 length is 14 residues. The CDR3 DNA sequence: TGTGCCAGCAGCTGGACAGATCTTAACTATGGCTACACCTTC. Encoded protein: CASSWTDLNYGYTF.

The J gene is TRBJ1-6, the V gene TRBV4-3; D is unresolved. The V end lost 4 bases, the J end lost 5 bases, and 15 bases lay between the germline ends. The CDR3 loop spans 16 amino acids. CDR1 and CDR2 from the germline V gene are LGHNA and YSLEER. This CDR3 reads CASSLLVLTHNSPLHF. The CDR3 bases are TGCGCCAGCAGCCTTCTTGTCCTGACACATAATTCACCCCTCCACTTT.

The rearrangement joins TRBV4-3 to TRBJ2-3; 9 bases are a match to TRBD1. J gave up 6 bases and V 4 bases, and 11 bases lay outside the gene matches. CDR1 LGHNA and CDR2 YSLEER come from the germline V gene. The CDR3 sequence is 16 residues long. In nucleotides, the CDR3 is TGCGCCAGCAGCCCGCGACAGGGGGGATTCTGGGATACGCAGTATTTT. This encodes CASSPRQGGFWDTQYF.

This rearrangement joins TRBV9 to TRBJ2-7, with 8 bases fitting TRBD2. This CDR3 has 15 residues. Germline trimming cut 0 bases from V and 7 bases from J; bases unmatched to any gene: 9. The germline CDR1 and CDR2 sequences are SGDLS and YYNGEE. The CDR3 loop reads CASSVDGRAYWEQYF. The CDR3 DNA reads TGTGCCAGCAGCGTAGACGGGAGGGCCTATTGGGAGCAGTACTTC.

The chain joins TRBV3-1 (or the pseudogene TRBV3-2) to TRBJ1-6, with D possibly matching TRBD1 (5 bases). Trimming took 6 bases from V and 1 from J, leaving 10 bases between them. CDR3 length equals 15 residues. Germline-derived CDR1 and CDR2 are LGHDT and YNNKEL (reference sequence). CDR3 region: CASSRRGSYNSPLHF. CDR3 coding DNA: TGTGCCAGCAGTCGCCGGGGGTCCTATAATTCACCCCTCCACTTT.

This rearrangement joins TRBV6-5 to TRBJ1-1, with D possibly being TRBD1 (5 bases). Germline CDR1 and CDR2: MNHEY and SVGAGI. V was shortened by 6 bases and J by 3 bases, with 17 bases between the two germline ends. This CDR3 contains 15 residues. The CDR3 reads CASSQPKAGYTEAFF. The CDR3 region has the DNA TGTGCCAGCAGCCAACCGAAGGCAGGGTACACTGAAGCTTTCTTT.

This chain links TRBV27 with TRBJ2-7, with D perhaps matching TRBD2 (5 bases). Germline CDR1 is MNHEY and CDR2 is SMNVEV (reference sequence). Trimming shortened V by 6 bases and J by 4 bases, and 40 bases separated the two germline ends. The CDR3 sequence is 22 residues long. The CDR3 is CASRVLQRPSSRLAPGLYEQYF. CDR3 nucleotides: TGTGCCAGCAGAGTGTTACAGAGACCAAGCAGCCGACTTGCTCCGGGGTTATACGAGCAGTACTTC.

The CDR3 region has the DNA TGTGCCACCAGCAGAGATCCGGCACCGAACACTGAAGCTTTCTTT. Translating gives CATSRDPAPNTEAFF. V gene TRBV15 combines with J gene TRBJ1-1; D gene ambiguous. The CDR3 sequence is 15 residues long. Per germline, CDR1 LNHNV and CDR2 YYDKDF (reference sequence). V was cut by 0 bases and J by 1 base, with 9 bases left in between.

The J gene is TRBJ1-1, the V gene TRBV12-3 or TRBV12-4; a weak D match, TRBD1 (6 bases). The V and J ends lost 6 bases and 7 bases respectively, with 15 bases between them. The CDR3 extends over 13 amino acids. CDR3 amino acids: CASSHYRASEAFF. The CDR3 DNA reads as TGTGCCAGCAGCCATTACAGGGCCAGTGAAGCTTTCTTT.